This TCR beta chain was captured by sequencing in a study of beta chain features in type 1 diabetes. About the research overall: All samples yielded some 100,000,000 examined sorted cells.

Sequenced material consisted of expressed TCRB transcripts (all of the isolated RNA was reverse transcribed). The data were produced by immunoSEQ multiplex PCR, yet TCRdb's version contains in-frame clones alone and is incomplete. Counted here are 300,000 to 400,000 clones, 10% to 15% occurring once; the ten biggest clones make up around 0.02%. Findings and limits, study-wide: cDNA-based reads could over-represent cells with high TCR expression. The analysis here could not establish whether HLA type shapes TCRB rearrangement.

Every donor had blood drawn once into heparin, roughly 100 mL on average. J was trimmed by 4 bases and V by 8 bases; bases with no gene match: 9. The CDR3 totals 14 residues. The germline gives CDR1 SGHRS, CDR2 YFSETQ. Turning to this clone: Antigen: not known.

Sequencing was carried out using naive CD4+ T cells from blood. V is TRBV5-1 and J is TRBJ2-3; 8 nucleotides align to TRBD2. The receptor was derived from a man younger than 35 in good health. CDR3 bases: TGCGCCAGTGGAAAGCGGGAGAGTGCAGATACGCAGTATTTT. Protein: CASGKRESADTQYF.